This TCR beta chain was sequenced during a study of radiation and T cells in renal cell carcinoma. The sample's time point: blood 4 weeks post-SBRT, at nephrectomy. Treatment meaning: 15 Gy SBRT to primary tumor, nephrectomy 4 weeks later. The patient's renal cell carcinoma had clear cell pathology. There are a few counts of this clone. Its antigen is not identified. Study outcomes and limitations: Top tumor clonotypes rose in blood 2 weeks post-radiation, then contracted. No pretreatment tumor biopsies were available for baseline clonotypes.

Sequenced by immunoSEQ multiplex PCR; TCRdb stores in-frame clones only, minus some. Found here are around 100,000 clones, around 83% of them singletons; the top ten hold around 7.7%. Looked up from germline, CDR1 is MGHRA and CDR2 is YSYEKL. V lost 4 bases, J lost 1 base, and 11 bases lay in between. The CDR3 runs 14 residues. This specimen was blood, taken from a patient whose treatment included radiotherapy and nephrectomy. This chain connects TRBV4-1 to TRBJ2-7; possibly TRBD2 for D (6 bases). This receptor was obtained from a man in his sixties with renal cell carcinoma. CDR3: CASSPGDWSYEQYF. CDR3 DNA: TGCGCCAGCAGCCCCGGGGACTGGTCCTACGAGCAGTACTTC.